What follows are 21 T cell receptor beta chains derived from one specimen sequenced in a study of CD8+ T cells in alopecia areata. RNA was extracted and reverse transcribed into cDNA as the sequencing template. Measured with immunoSEQ multiplex PCR; TCRdb has only the in-frame clones, and not every one. The sample carries about 180,000 clones, about 48% recorded once. Treatment defined: oral pan-JAK inhibitor, 5-10 mg twice daily. The sequencing here drew on CD8+ T cells sorted from blood, taken at week 24, from a patient treated with tofacitinib. The origin of the receptors is a human donor with alopecia areata.

V is TRBV2 and J is TRBJ2-3; D unresolved. Germline V gene lookup returns CDR1 SNHLY and CDR2 FYNNEI. Between the trimmed V and J ends, which lost 10 bases and 2 bases, there was a span of 10 bases. The CDR3 length is 12 residues. In DNA form, the CDR3 reads TGTGCCATCCGGACCATCACAGATACGCAGTATTTT. This encodes CAIRTITDTQYF.

This clone was counted only a few times. The same CDR3 arises from other DNA sequences in this sample as well. This chain uses TRBV29-1 with TRBJ1-1; TRBD1 matches 8 bases. Germline CDR1 SQVTM, CDR2 ANQGSEA. The CDR3 totals 11 residues. The junction had 2 bases not matched to a gene; V was cut back by 6 bases and J by 5 bases. This chain's CDR3 is CSVDRGTEAFF. The CDR3 coding sequence is TGCAGCGTAGACAGGGGTACTGAAGCTTTCTTT.

This clone showed up just a few times. The V call is TRBV7-9, the J call TRBJ2-3, with D unclear. The CDR3 runs 17 residues. Germline CDR1 is SEHNR and CDR2 is FQNEAQ (reference sequence). Trimming cost V 5 bases and J 6 bases, with 24 bases left between them. The CDR3 DNA sequence: TGTGCCAGCAGCCGTGACGGACGGACCGAGATCATCGATACGCAGTATTTT. This translates into CASSRDGRTEIIDTQYF.

The chain joins TRBV30 to TRBJ1-1, with unresolved D. Trimming took off 2 bases at V and 1 base at J, with 8 bases between the two ends. The CDR3 covers 13 residues. Per the germline V gene, CDR1 is GTSNPN and CDR2 is SVGIG (reference sequence). The CDR3 DNA reads TGTGCCTGGAGTCAGAACGGGAACACTGAAGCTTTCTTT. Protein product: CAWSQNGNTEAFF. Combining the CDR3 with reference TRBV30 and TRBJ1-1 gives the whole variable domain SQTIHQWPATLVQPVGSPLSLECTVEGTSNPNLYWYRQAAGRGLQLLFYSVGIGQISSEVPQNLSASRPQDRQFILSSKKLLLSDSGFYLCAWSQNGNTEAFFGQGTRLTVV.

This clone has a handful of counts. The CDR3 DNA follows: TGTGCCAGCAGGCGGGCTAGCGGGGGACCTGACAATGAGCAGTTCTTC. This sequence encodes CASRRASGGPDNEQFF. The V call is TRBV2, the J call TRBJ2-1; 10 bases line up with TRBD2. The germline CDR1 and CDR2 sequences are SNHLY and FYNNEI. The CDR3 contains 16 residues. With V trimmed by 6 bases and J by 5 bases, 10 bases remained unmatched.

The rearrangement links TRBV5-6 to TRBJ1-1; 10 nucleotides align to TRBD1. Germline trimming cut 4 bases from V and 6 bases from J; bases unmatched to any gene: 3. The CDR3 is 13 residues long. CDR1 and CDR2 from the germline V gene are SGHDT and YYEEEE. The CDR3 is CASSRDRGSEAFF. CDR3 nucleotide sequence: TGTGCCAGCAGCCGGGACAGGGGATCTGAAGCTTTCTTT. The whole variable domain, remainder taken from reference TRBV5-6 and TRBJ1-1, is DAGVTQSPTHLIKTRGQQVTLRCSPKSGHDTVSWYQQALGQGPQFIFQYYEEEERQRGNFPDRFSGHQFPNYSSELNVNALLLGDSALYLCASSRDRGSEAFFGQGTRLTVV.

With regard to this clone: This sample includes further DNA sequences coding for the same CDR3. The chain links TRBV9 to TRBJ2-7; D might be TRBD2 (5 bases). Deletions cut 0 bases from V and 1 base from J, with 5 bases between. Germline values: CDR1 SGDLS, CDR2 YYNGEE. The CDR3 is made up of 13 amino acids. The CDR3 is CASSVGGSYEQYF. CDR3 DNA: TGTGCCAGCAGCGTAGGCGGGTCCTACGAGCAGTACTTC.

This clone was observed a few times. The chain employs TRBV19 and TRBJ1-1; D is unresolved. This CDR3 has 13 amino acids. CDR1 is LNHDA and CDR2 is SQIVND in the germline V gene (reference sequence). Trimming stripped 5 bases from V and 0 bases from J, with 7 bases between. DNA of the CDR3: TGTGCCAGTAGTGATAACTTGAACACTGAAGCTTTCTTT. Its protein is CASSDNLNTEAFF.

This clone has more than one count but fewer than ten. J is TRBJ2-1 and V is TRBV7-6; D may be TRBD2 (5 bases). The germline V gene encodes CDR1 SGHVS and CDR2 FNYEAQ. The CDR3 is 14 amino acids. V dropped 5 bases and J dropped 5 bases, with 13 bases sitting between them. The CDR3 DNA follows: TGTGCCAGCAGCGATCGGGGTTATCACAATGAGCAGTTCTTC. This translates into CASSDRGYHNEQFF.

This chain joins TRBV7-9 and TRBJ1-1, with TRBD1 as a possible D gene (5 bases). CDR3 size: 14 residues. Germline loops: CDR1 SEHNR, CDR2 FQNEAQ (reference sequence). V lost 8 bases and J 11 bases, leaving 24 bases between the germline ends. The CDR3 is CASGAGQRVFGAFF. The CDR3, as DNA: TGTGCCAGCGGAGCGGGGCAGCGGGTTTTTGGCGCTTTCTTT.

The chain uses TRBV4-3 and TRBJ1-2, with 8 bases aligning to TRBD1. Germline CDR1 reads LGHNA; CDR2 reads YSLEER. CDR3 length equals 17 residues. V dropped 0 bases and J dropped 4; count of bases not matched to a gene: 10. The CDR3 protein is CASSQDFPDRGSYGYTF. CDR3 bases: TGCGCCAGCAGCCAAGATTTCCCCGACAGGGGCAGCTATGGCTACACCTTC.

This chain uses TRBV7-8 with TRBJ2-1, with 7 bases that match TRBD2. This CDR3 is built from 15 residues. V trimming: 5 bases; J trimming: 5 bases; junction bases outside the gene matches: 9. Per germline, CDR1 SGHVS and CDR2 FQNEAQ. The CDR3 DNA follows: TGTGCCAGCAGCCCTCGGGGGGAAAAAAACAATGAGCAGTTCTTC. Its protein is CASSPRGEKNNEQFF.

This clone appeared a few times. The V call is TRBV29-1, the J call TRBJ2-3; D gene uncertain. Trimming pared 7 bases from V and 0 bases from J, leaving 8 bases between. The germline V gene has CDR1 SQVTM and CDR2 ANQGSEA. The CDR3 loop spans 12 amino acids. The CDR3 nucleotides are TGCAGCGGAATCCCGAGCACAGATACGCAGTATTTT. Amino acid sequence: CSGIPSTDTQYF.

The chain is built from TRBV29-1 and TRBJ1-4, with 7 nucleotides matching TRBD1. Germline CDR1 reads SQVTM; CDR2 reads ANQGSEA. The V and J ends lost 1 base and 5 bases, in that order; junction bases with no gene match: 10. The CDR3 runs 16 residues. CDR3 in DNA: TGCAGCGTTGAAGGCGTACAGGGGAGGGGAAATGAAAAACTGTTTTTT. Translation: CSVEGVQGRGNEKLFF.

The chain joins TRBV12-5 to TRBJ2-3; D is unclear. V was trimmed by 2 bases and J by 4 bases, leaving 4 bases between them. The CDR3 is made up of 12 amino acids. Germline CDR1 LGHNT, CDR2 FRNRAP. The CDR3 protein is CASGLPSDTQYF. Here the CDR3 DNA reads TGTGCTAGTGGTTTGCCGTCAGATACGCAGTATTTT.

The gene calls are TRBV5-6 and TRBJ2-7; D is unclear. Germline loops: CDR1 SGHDT, CDR2 YYEEEE. The CDR3 extends over 12 amino acids. The V end lost 1 base, the J end lost 6 bases, and 8 bases lay between the germline ends. CDR3 coding DNA: TGTGCCAGCAGCTTGTACTCGAGCGAGCAGTACTTC. It specifies CASSLYSSEQYF.

This clone has just a few counts. V is TRBV27 and J is TRBJ2-1; D is undetermined. Trimming cost V 3 bases and J 2 bases, with 5 bases left between them. The CDR3 runs 13 residues. Germline V CDR1 and CDR2: MNHEY, SMNVEV (reference sequence). In DNA, the CDR3 is TGTGCCAGCAGTTTTTTCCCCTACAATGAGCAGTTCTTC. Protein product: CASSFFPYNEQFF.

The chain joins TRBV10-2 to TRBJ1-2; TRBD1 matches 9 bases. V lost 6 bases and J lost 0; bases outside the gene matches: 5. CDR3 length: 15 residues. CDR1 is WSHSY and CDR2 is SAAADI in the germline V gene. CDR3 sequence reads: CASRQGQGPNYGYTF. The CDR3 DNA is TGCGCCAGCAGACAAGGACAGGGGCCTAACTATGGCTACACCTTC.

The chain couples TRBV5-1 to TRBJ2-2, with a tentative D call TRBD2 (5 bases). The CDR3 has 15 residues. Germline CDR1 and CDR2: SGHRS and YFSETQ. V gave up 3 bases and J gave up 3 bases, with 12 bases separating them. The CDR3 loop reads CASSSGIEDTGELFF. CDR3 in DNA: TGCGCCAGCAGCTCGGGGATTGAGGACACCGGGGAGCTGTTTTTT.

This chain joins TRBV5-4 and TRBJ1-1; unclear D gene. From germline, CDR1 is SGHNT and CDR2 YYREEE (reference sequence). Trimming shortened V by 5 bases and J by 1 base, and 15 bases separated the two germline ends. The CDR3 runs to 15 residues. In DNA form, the CDR3 reads TGTGCCAGCAGAAAAGAAGAGGAACCGAACACTGAAGCTTTCTTT. Amino acids: CASRKEEEPNTEAFF.

On this clone: In the same sample, other DNA sequences code for this CDR3. This chain links TRBV25-1 with TRBJ1-6, with D perhaps matching TRBD1 (5 bases). CDR3 length: 12 residues. Per germline, CDR1 MGHDK and CDR2 SYGVNS. V shed 2 bases and J shed 9 bases, with 5 bases lying between them. CDR3 amino acids: CASSERGSPLHF. The CDR3 DNA sequence: TGTGCCAGCAGTGAAAGGGGTTCACCCCTCCACTTT.